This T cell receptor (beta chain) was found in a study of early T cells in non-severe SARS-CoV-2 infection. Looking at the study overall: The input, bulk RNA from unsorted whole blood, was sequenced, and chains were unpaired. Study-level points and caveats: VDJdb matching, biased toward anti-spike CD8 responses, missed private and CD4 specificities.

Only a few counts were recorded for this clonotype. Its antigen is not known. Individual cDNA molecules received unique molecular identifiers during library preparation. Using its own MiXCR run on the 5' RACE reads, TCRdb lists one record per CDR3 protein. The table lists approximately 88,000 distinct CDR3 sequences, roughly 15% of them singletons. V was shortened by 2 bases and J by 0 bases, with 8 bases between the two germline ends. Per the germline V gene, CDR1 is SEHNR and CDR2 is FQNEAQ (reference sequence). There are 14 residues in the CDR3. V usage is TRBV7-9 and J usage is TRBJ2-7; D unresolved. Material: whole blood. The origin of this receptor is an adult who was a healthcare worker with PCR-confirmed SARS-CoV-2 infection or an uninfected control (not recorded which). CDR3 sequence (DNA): TGTGCCAGCAGCTTACACCAGAGCTCCTACGAGCAGTACTTC. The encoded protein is CASSLHQSSYEQYF.